This T cell receptor beta chain was captured by sequencing in a study of control samples from healthy donors and cancer patients. V shed 2 bases and J 9 bases; nucleotides not matched to a gene: 7. The CDR3 loop spans 16 amino acids. Germline CDR1 and CDR2: SEHNR and FQNEAQ (reference sequence). Some clones are missing from TCRdb's copy, which holds only in-frame ones; the method was immunoSEQ multiplex PCR. This sample yields about 410,000 clones, of which 80% to 95% are seen a single time; 6% to 7% belongs to the top ten. The sequenced sample consisted of PBMCs. This receptor was identified in a man aged 35-49 years with head and neck cancer. The J gene is TRBJ1-6, the V gene TRBV7-9, with 10 bases aligning to TRBD1. The CDR3 nucleotides read TGTGCCAGCAGCTTATTAGGACAGGGGGTTTCTTCACCCCTCCACTTT. It codes for CASSLLGQGVSSPLHF. The entire variable domain, with the rest obtained from reference TRBV7-9 and TRBJ1-6, is as follows: DTGVSQNPRHKITKRGQNVTFRCDPISEHNRLYWYRQTLGQGPEFLTYFQNEAQLEKSRLLSDRFSAERPKGSFSTLEIQRTEQGDSAMYLCASSLLGQGVSSPLHFGNGTRLTVT.